The present T cell receptor (beta chain) was sequenced within a study of cytomegalovirus exposure and HLA in healthy donors. In regard to this clone: The antigen is undetermined.

Overall study results and limits: It was 150 to 200 TCR beta chains that were listed as cytomegalovirus-associated.

Repertoires were generated with immunoSEQ multiplex PCR, while TCRdb's copy carries only in-frame clones and drops some. Of about 110,000 clones in the sample, about nine tenths are singletons; the top ten hold 1.5% to 2%. This TCR came from a woman between 18 and 30 years old in good health and CMV-seropositive. Sequencing was performed on PBMCs.

CDR3 bases: TGTGCCAGCAGCCTTACTTACGGACAGGGGGCCTACGAGCAGTACTTC. This translates into CASSLTYGQGAYEQYF. The chain carries TRBV7-8 and TRBJ2-7, with 10 bases fitting TRBD1. V dropped 5 bases and J dropped 2; count of bases not matched to a gene: 9. This CDR3 spans 16 amino acids. CDR1 SGHVS and CDR2 FQNEAQ come from the germline V gene.